This T cell receptor (beta chain) was retrieved from a study of T cells expressing NK-cell markers. Germline CDR1 MGHDK, CDR2 SYGVNS. CDR3 size: 16 residues. The study's findings and limits: CD8+ T cells in over five donors included dominant NKG2C+ clonotypes at about 1.0-7.5%.

TCRdb reanalyzed the 5' RACE reads and collapses them to one entry per CDR3 protein, without DNA. The sample shows roughly 390,000 distinct CDR3 sequences, and roughly a tenth sits with its ten largest clones. Notes on this clonotype: Its antigen remains unknown.

The TCR comes from a woman aged 50 to 65 in good health. The chain combines TRBV25-1 with TRBJ2-5; TCRdb indicates TRBD2, and absent DNA this call remains unverified. Material for sequencing was blood T cells: a sorted CD56 or NKG2C T cell subset, CD4+ or CD8+ T cells, or bulk PBMC T cells (not recorded which). The CDR3 spells CASSEWGGVGVETQYF.